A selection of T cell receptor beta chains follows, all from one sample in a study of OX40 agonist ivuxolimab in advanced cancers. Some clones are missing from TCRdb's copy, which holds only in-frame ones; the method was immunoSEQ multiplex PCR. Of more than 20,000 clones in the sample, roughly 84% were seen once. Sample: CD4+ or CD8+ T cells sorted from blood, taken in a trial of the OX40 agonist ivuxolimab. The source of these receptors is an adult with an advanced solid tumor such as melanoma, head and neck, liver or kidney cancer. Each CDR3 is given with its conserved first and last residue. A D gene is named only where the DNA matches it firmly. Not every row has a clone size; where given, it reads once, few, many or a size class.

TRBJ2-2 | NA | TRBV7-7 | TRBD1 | CASSRSGTGNTGELFF | TGTGCTAGCAGCCGTTCCGGGACAGGGAACACCGGGGAGCTGTTTTTT
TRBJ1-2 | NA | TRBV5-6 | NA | CASSGAGAARGYTF | TGTGCCAGCTCCGGGGCGGGGGCGGCGAGAGGCTACACCTTC
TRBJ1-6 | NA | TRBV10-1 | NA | CASSGQVDSPLHF | TGCGCCAGCAGTGGACAGGTGGATTCACCCCTCCACTTT
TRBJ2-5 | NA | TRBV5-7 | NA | CASSRRLDYRETQYF | TGTGCCAGCAGCCGACGCCTGGACTATAGGGAGACCCAGTACTTC
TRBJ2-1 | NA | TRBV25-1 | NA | CASSEPGALNEQFF | TGTGCCAGCAGTGAACCAGGGGCTCTCAATGAGCAGTTCTTC
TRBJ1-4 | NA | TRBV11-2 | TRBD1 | CASSYRQGGIREKLFF | TGTGCCAGCAGCTATAGACAGGGAGGGATAAGGGAAAAACTGTTTTTT
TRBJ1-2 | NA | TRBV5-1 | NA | CASSSTGPIGYTF | TGCGCCAGCAGCTCAACAGGTCCTATTGGCTACACCTTC
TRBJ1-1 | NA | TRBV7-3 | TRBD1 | CASSLGQGAMNTEAFF | TGTGCCAGCAGCTTAGGACAGGGGGCCATGAACACTGAAGCTTTCTTT
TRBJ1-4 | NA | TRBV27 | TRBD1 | CASSGTAEEKLFF | TGTGCCAGCAGCGGGACAGCCGAGGAAAAACTGTTTTTT
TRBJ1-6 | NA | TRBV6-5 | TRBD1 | CASSYTQGTYSPLHF | TGTGCCAGCAGTTACACACAGGGGACCTATTCACCCCTCCACTTT
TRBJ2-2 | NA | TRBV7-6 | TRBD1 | CASSSGTGSAGELFF | TGTGCCAGCAGCTCCGGGACAGGGTCGGCCGGGGAGCTGTTTTTT
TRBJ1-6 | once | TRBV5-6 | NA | CASSLQGSYNSPLHF | TGTGCCAGCAGCTTACAGGGCTCCTATAATTCACCCCTCCACTTT
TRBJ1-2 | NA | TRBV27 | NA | CASSLLSGAGGYTF | TGTGCCAGCAGTTTACTTTCAGGGGCCGGTGGCTACACCTTC
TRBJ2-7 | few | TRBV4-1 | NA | CASSQDELNPYEQYF | TGCGCCAGCAGCCAAGATGAACTTAACCCCTACGAGCAGTACTTC
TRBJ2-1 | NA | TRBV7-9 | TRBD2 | CASSSYQAGLVYNEQFF | TGTGCCAGCAGCTCATATCAAGCGGGACTAGTCTACAATGAGCAGTTCTTC
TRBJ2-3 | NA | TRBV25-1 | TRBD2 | CASSLLAGGFTDTQYF | TGTGCCAGCAGTTTATTAGCGGGAGGGTTCACAGATACGCAGTATTTT
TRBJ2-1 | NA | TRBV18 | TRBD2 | CASSPRTSGGANEQFF | TGTGCCAGCTCACCTCGGACTAGCGGGGGGGCCAATGAGCAGTTCTTC
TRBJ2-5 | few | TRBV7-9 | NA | CASSLGGWAGKETQYF | TGTGCCAGCAGCTTAGGGGGTTGGGCCGGAAAAGAGACCCAGTACTTC
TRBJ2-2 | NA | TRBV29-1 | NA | CSVAENTGELFF | TGCAGCGTTGCAGAAAACACCGGGGAGCTGTTTTTT
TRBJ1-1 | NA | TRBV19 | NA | CASSPEGVNTEAFF | TGTGCCAGTAGCCCGGAGGGCGTAAACACTGAAGCTTTCTTT
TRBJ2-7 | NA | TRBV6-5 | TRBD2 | CASPPGLETCEQYF | TGTGCCAGTCCTCCGGGACTAGAGACTTGCGAGCAGTACTTC
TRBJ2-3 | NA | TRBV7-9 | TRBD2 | CASSEGLAGGPVDTQYF | TGTGCCAGCAGCGAAGGGCTAGCGGGAGGGCCGGTAGATACGCAGTATTTT